This is a list of T cell receptor beta chains from one sample in a study of T cell responses to AZD1222 COVID-19 vaccine. The method was immunoSEQ multiplex PCR; TCRdb's version includes in-frame clones alone and lacks a portion of them. Of 130,000 to 150,000 clones in the sample, roughly 92% were seen once. Sequenced material: peripheral blood, taken on day 0 of AZD1222 vaccination. The receptors here all came from an adult in good health. CDR3s include the opening cysteine and the closing phenylalanine or tryptophan. Fields, in order: D gene, clone size, J gene, V gene, CDR3 DNA, CDR3 protein. A D gene is named only where the DNA matches it firmly. Part of the rows lack a size; the others show once, few, many or a class for expanded clones.

TRBD1 | NA | TRBJ1-5 | TRBV11-2 | TGTGCCAGCTCGGGACAGATAAATCAGCCCCAGCATTTT | CASSGQINQPQHF
NA | NA | TRBJ1-1 | TRBV6-5 | TGTGCCAGCAGTTCGCGGACGGGACTGGAAACTGAAGCTTTCTTT | CASSSRTGLETEAFF
NA | NA | TRBJ1-6 | TRBV27 | TGTGCCTCCGGGGCAACTGGGGTGGCCTATAATTCACCCCTCCACTTT | CASGATGVAYNSPLHF
NA | NA | TRBJ1-1 | TRBV9 | TGTGCCAGCAGCGAAGCGGAATTCGGGCGCACTGAAGCTTTCTTT | CASSEAEFGRTEAFF
TRBD2 | NA | TRBJ2-5 | TRBV15 | TGTGCCACCAGCCGCCGGGGGGGCCACGGGGAGACCCAGTACTTC | CATSRRGGHGETQYF
NA | NA | TRBJ1-5 | TRBV27 | TGTGCCAGCAGTGCCCGACCTGATCAGCCCCAGCATTTT | CASSARPDQPQHF
TRBD2 | NA | TRBJ2-3 | TRBV4-2 | TGTGCCAGCAGCCAAGGCCGACGGACTAGCGGGAGGTCGGATACGCAGTATTTT | CASSQGRRTSGRSDTQYF
NA | once | TRBJ1-5 | TRBV2 | TGTGCCAGCACGGAGGACAGCTATAGCAATCAGCCCCAGCATTTT | CASTEDSYSNQPQHF
NA | NA | TRBJ1-3 | TRBV28 | TGTGCCAGCACCCCGTGGGGGGGTAGGGGAAACACCATATATTTT | CASTPWGGRGNTIYF
NA | NA | TRBJ1-2 | TRBV21-1 | TGTGCCAGCAGCAAAGAGGGGACAGCTAACTATGGCTACACCTTC | CASSKEGTANYGYTF
NA | NA | TRBJ1-1 | TRBV3-1/TRBV3-2 | TGTGCCAGCAGCCAAGCGCCCGTAAGGATCACTGAAGCTTTCTTT | CASSQAPVRITEAFF
NA | NA | TRBJ2-1 | TRBV18 | TGTGCCAGCTCACTTTCCAGGGGCTTCAGAAATGAGCAGTTCTTC | CASSLSRGFRNEQFF
TRBD2 | NA | TRBJ2-5 | TRBV9 | TGTGCCAGCAGCGTAGACGGGCGGCTAGCGGGGGTGCAAGAGACCCAGTACTTC | CASSVDGRLAGVQETQYF
NA | few | TRBJ1-1 | TRBV27 | TGTGCCACCTTCTCCGTAGGAAGGGCTTTCTTT | CATFSVGRAFF
TRBD2 | once | TRBJ2-5 | TRBV11-2 | TGTGCCAGCAGCTTAAGGGCGCTCAGCGGGAGGAGGTTGGAGACCCAGTACTTC | CASSLRALSGRRLETQYF
TRBD1 | NA | TRBJ2-1 | TRBV18 | TGTGCCAGCTCAACCGGGACAGGGGGCTACAATGAGCAGTTCTTC | CASSTGTGGYNEQFF
TRBD2 | NA | TRBJ2-1 | TRBV28 | TGTGCCAGCAGTCCCTTTGATTGGCGGGGGAGCTCCTACAATGAGCAGTTCTTC | CASSPFDWRGSSYNEQFF
NA | NA | TRBJ2-7 | TRBV21-1 | TGTGCCAGCAGCAGCAAGAGGACTAGCGCCTACGAGCAGTACTTC | CASSSKRTSAYEQYF
NA | NA | TRBJ2-3 | TRBV10-3 | TGTGCCACCCGCGAAGCGGCACCCACAGATACGCAGTATTTT | CATREAAPTDTQYF
NA | NA | TRBJ1-5 | TRBV20-1 | TGCAGTGCAAGTGATCCTGGGGAGCCCCAGCATTTT | CSASDPGEPQHF
NA | NA | TRBJ2-7 | TRBV7-9 | TGTGCCAGCAGCGCCGTCCGGGACGGATCCTACGAGCAGTACTTC | CASSAVRDGSYEQYF
NA | NA | TRBJ2-7 | TRBV5-1 | TGCGCCAGCAGCTTGGCAGGGGACTCCTACGAGCAGTACTTC | CASSLAGDSYEQYF
NA | once | TRBJ2-7 | TRBV5-5 | TGTGCCAGCAACTGGGGGGACAGCTACGAGCAGTACTTC | CASNWGDSYEQYF
NA | NA | TRBJ2-7 | TRBV25-1 | TGTGCCAGCAGTGAAAGGGCTTTCTCCTACGAGCAGTACTTC | CASSERAFSYEQYF
TRBD1 | NA | TRBJ1-2 | TRBV5-1 | TGCGCCAGCAGCGACCGTGGCAGGGGGGGCTATGGCTACACCTTC | CASSDRGRGGYGYTF
NA | NA | TRBJ2-1 | TRBV27 | TGTGCCAGCAGTTTAAGTACGGTCTACAATGAGCAGTTCTTC | CASSLSTVYNEQFF
TRBD1 | NA | TRBJ1-1 | TRBV19 | TGTGCCAGTAGTATGGGACAGGGGGCTTTGAACACTGAAGCTTTCTTT | CASSMGQGALNTEAFF
NA | NA | TRBJ1-3 | TRBV6-5 | TGTGCCAGCAGCTTAGGGGGTTTCGGAAACACCATATATTTT | CASSLGGFGNTIYF
TRBD1 | once | TRBJ1-5 | TRBV27 | TGTGCCAGCAGTTTGCAACAGGGGCTCTCGCCCCAGCATTTT | CASSLQQGLSPQHF
NA | NA | TRBJ1-2 | TRBV30 | TGTGCCGTCGAGCCACGAGATAACTATGGCTACACCTTC | CAVEPRDNYGYTF
NA | NA | TRBJ1-5 | TRBV6-1 | TGTGCCAGCAGTGCGACAGGACTCTATAGCAATCAGCCCCAGCATTTT | CASSATGLYSNQPQHF
NA | NA | TRBJ1-1 | TRBV21-1 | TGTGCCAGCAGTATTCAGGGGAACACTGAAGCTTTCTTT | CASSIQGNTEAFF
NA | few | TRBJ1-5 | TRBV6-5 | TGTGCCAGCAGACCCGCGGACGGAACGCCCCAGCATTTT | CASRPADGTPQHF
TRBD2 | NA | TRBJ2-1 | TRBV27 | TGTGCCAGCAGTCCCGGGACTAGCGGTGCCAATGAGCAGTTCTTC | CASSPGTSGANEQFF
NA | NA | TRBJ2-1 | TRBV9 | TGTGCCAGCAGCTCACAGAACACGGGCCCCCTAGTAAGTGAGCAGTTCTTC | CASSSQNTGPLVSEQFF
NA | NA | TRBJ1-6 | TRBV5-4 | TGTGCCAGCAGCTTGGAGGGCCAGTATAATTCACCCCTCCACTTT | CASSLEGQYNSPLHF
TRBD1 | NA | TRBJ1-6 | TRBV5-1 | TGCGCCAGCAGCTTGGCAGGACAGGGTTCTTCACCCCTCCACTTT | CASSLAGQGSSPLHF
TRBD1 | NA | TRBJ1-2 | TRBV19 | TGTGCCAGTAGTAGAGCCCAGGGGGGCACGAGCTATGGCTACACCTTC | CASSRAQGGTSYGYTF
TRBD1 | NA | TRBJ1-5 | TRBV7-8 | TGTGTCAGCAGCTTAGTCGAGGACAGGGGGACGGCCGGGCGTCAGCCCCAGCATTTT | CVSSLVEDRGTAGRQPQHF